This T cell receptor (beta chain) was profiled in a study of blood T cell repertoires in COVID-19. Germline V CDR1 and CDR2: LNHDA, SQIVND (reference sequence). The CDR3 runs to 17 residues. Trimming shortened V by 9 bases and J by 3 bases, and 27 bases separated the two germline ends. Using immunoSEQ multiplex PCR, the repertoire was profiled, and TCRdb retains in-frame clones only, with some absent. The sample shows roughly 230,000 clones, roughly four fifths of them seen only once. This clone appeared a single time. The sequenced material came from PBMCs or T cells enriched from blood (not recorded which). The rearrangement joins TRBV19 to TRBJ2-7; D may be TRBD2 (5 bases). The TCR originated in a man aged 50-60 years who had recovered from COVID-19. In DNA form, the CDR3 reads TGTGCCAGAACACACTATTTCTTAAGCGGAATAAGCTACGAGCAGTACTTC. Protein: CARTHYFLSGISYEQYF.